Below, 10 T cell receptor beta chains from the same sample are listed, as sequenced in a study of T cell changes during pregnancy in multiple sclerosis. Sequencing was performed with immunoSEQ multiplex PCR; in TCRdb, only in-frame clones are kept and a portion is missing. The table shows over 50,000 clones, with approximately 87% occurring only once. Source material: peripheral blood from another person, used as feeder cells. The receptors were gathered from a human donor whose cells served as feeder cells for cultures in a pregnancy study.

This chain joins TRBV5-1 and TRBJ2-5; perhaps D is TRBD1 or TRBD2 (5 bases each). The germline gives CDR1 SGHRS, CDR2 YFSETQ. V lost 3 bases to trimming and J lost 5 bases, with 17 bases between them. The CDR3 length is 15 residues. The CDR3 is CASSSGTRGAETQYF. In nucleotides, the CDR3 is TGCGCCAGCAGCTCCGGGACCAGAGGAGCGGAGACCCAGTACTTC.

This chain joins TRBV30 and TRBJ2-7; no reliable D call. Trimming stripped 0 bases from V and 1 base from J, with 7 bases between. The CDR3 is 13 amino acids. CDR1 is GTSNPN and CDR2 is SVGIG in the germline V gene (reference sequence). CDR3 in amino acids: CAWSVRRSYEQYF. The CDR3 coding sequence is TGTGCCTGGAGTGTACGAAGGTCCTACGAGCAGTACTTC.

The table lists this clone with a count of one. This chain links TRBV7-2 with TRBJ1-4, with 9 nucleotides matching TRBD1. V shed 5 bases and J 5 bases; nucleotides not matched to a gene: 3. Germline lookup yields CDR1 SGHTA and CDR2 FQGNSA. The length of the CDR3 is 14 residues. The CDR3 sequence is CASSPGTGNEKLFF. CDR3 sequence (DNA): TGTGCCAGCAGCCCGGGGACAGGGAATGAAAAACTGTTTTTT.

The rearrangement links TRBV11-2 to TRBJ1-1; 10 nucleotides match TRBD1. CDR1 SGHAT and CDR2 FQNNGV come from the germline V gene. The CDR3 loop spans 13 amino acids. Trimming took 1 base from V and 8 from J; bases not matched to a gene: 1. CDR3 bases: TGTGCCAGCAGCTTAGGGGGACAGGGGGAAGCTTTCTTT. Translation gives CASSLGGQGEAFF.

The J gene is TRBJ2-1, the V gene TRBV2, with 13 bases that match TRBD2. V shed 4 bases and J 9 bases; nucleotides not matched to a gene: 9. Germline V gene lookup returns CDR1 SNHLY and CDR2 FYNNEI. There are 16 residues in the CDR3. The DNA of the CDR3 is TGTGCCAGCAGTGTAACTAGCGGGAGGGCCTTATTTGAGCAGTTCTTC. Protein: CASSVTSGRALFEQFF. The whole variable domain, filled in from reference TRBV2 and TRBJ2-1, reads EPEVTQTPSHQVTQMGQEVILRCVPISNHLYFYWYRQILGQKVEFLVSFYNNEISEKSEIFDDQFSVERPDGSNFTLKIRSTKLEDSAMYFCASSVTSGRALFEQFFGPGTRLTVL.

The chain links TRBV6-1 to TRBJ2-7, with a possible D match to TRBD1 (5 bases). The ends were cut back, 4 bases at V and 3 bases at J, with 13 bases in the middle. Germline loops: CDR1 MNHNS, CDR2 SASEGT. The CDR3 has 14 residues. CDR3: CASSAAQGNYEQYF. CDR3 in DNA: TGTGCCAGCAGTGCGGCCCAGGGCAACTACGAGCAGTACTTC.

The chain combines TRBV6-1 with TRBJ1-4, with D perhaps matching TRBD1 (6 bases). V lost 0 bases and J 8 bases, leaving 13 bases between the germline ends. The length of the CDR3 is 15 residues. CDR1 and CDR2 from the germline V gene are MNHNS and SASEGT. The CDR3 coding sequence is TGTGCCAGCAGTGAAGCGGACGGGGGGGGCGAAAAACTGTTTTTT. Protein sequence: CASSEADGGGEKLFF.

The gene calls are TRBV6-6 and TRBJ1-5; the D is unclear. CDR3 length: 14 residues. Germline V gene data show CDR1 as MNHNY and CDR2 as SVGAGI (reference sequence). V was shortened by 5 bases and J by 2 bases, with 10 bases between the two germline ends. DNA of the CDR3: TGTGCCAGCAGTCGAAGCGAGGGCAATCAGCCCCAGCATTTT. Residues: CASSRSEGNQPQHF.

The chain employs TRBV10-3 and TRBJ1-1; TRBD1 is a possible D gene (5 bases). This CDR3 is built from 14 residues. From germline, CDR1 is ENHRY and CDR2 SYGVKD. V lost 4 bases and J lost 3, with 12 bases in between. Here the CDR3 DNA reads TGTGCCATCAGTGTTGTTGGGGCGGACACTGAAGCTTTCTTT. This gives the protein CAISVVGADTEAFF.

This clone was recorded only once. The V and J genes are TRBV6-1 and TRBJ2-1; the D is unclear. Trimming shortened V by 2 bases and J by 5 bases, and 10 bases separated the two germline ends. There are 14 residues in the CDR3. Germline assignment: CDR1 MNHNS and CDR2 SASEGT. The CDR3 DNA reads TGTGCCAGCAGTGAAAGGGTAGAGCACAATGAGCAGTTCTTC. As protein: CASSERVEHNEQFF.